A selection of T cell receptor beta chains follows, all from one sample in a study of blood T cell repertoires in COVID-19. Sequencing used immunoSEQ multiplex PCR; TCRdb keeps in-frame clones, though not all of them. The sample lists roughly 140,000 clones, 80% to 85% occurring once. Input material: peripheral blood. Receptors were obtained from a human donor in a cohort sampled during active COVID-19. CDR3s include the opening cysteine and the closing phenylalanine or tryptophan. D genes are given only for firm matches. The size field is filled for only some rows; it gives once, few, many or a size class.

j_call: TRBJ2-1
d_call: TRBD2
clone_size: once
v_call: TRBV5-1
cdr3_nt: TGCGCCAGCAGCTTGGGGAGCGGGGGGGACAATGAGCAGTTCTTC
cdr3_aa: CASSLGSGGDNEQFF

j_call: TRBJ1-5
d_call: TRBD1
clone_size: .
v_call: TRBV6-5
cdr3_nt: TGTGCCAGCAGGAAGACAGGGGATGGGCAGCCCCAGCATTTT
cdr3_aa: CASRKTGDGQPQHF

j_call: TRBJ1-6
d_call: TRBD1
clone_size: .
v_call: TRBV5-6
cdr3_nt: TGTGCCAGCAGCCCGGGACAGGGAGATTCACCCCTCCACTTT
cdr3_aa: CASSPGQGDSPLHF

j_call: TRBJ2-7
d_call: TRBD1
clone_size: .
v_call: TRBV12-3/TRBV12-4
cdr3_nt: TGTGCCAGCAGAGACAGGGGTGGGGACGAGCAGTACTTC
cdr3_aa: CASRDRGGDEQYF

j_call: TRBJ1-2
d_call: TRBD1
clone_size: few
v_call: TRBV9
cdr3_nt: TGTGCCAGCAGCACGGGACAGTACCTTTATGGCTACACCTTC
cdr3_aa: CASSTGQYLYGYTF

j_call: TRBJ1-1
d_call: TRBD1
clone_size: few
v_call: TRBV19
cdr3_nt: TGTGCCAGTAGAGCCGGGACAGGGGGGAAGACTGAAGCTTTCTTT
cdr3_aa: CASRAGTGGKTEAFF

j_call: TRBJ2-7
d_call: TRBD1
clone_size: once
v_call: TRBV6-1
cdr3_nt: TGTGCCAGCAGCCCGACAGGGGGAGTCGGGCAGTACTTC
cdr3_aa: CASSPTGGVGQYF

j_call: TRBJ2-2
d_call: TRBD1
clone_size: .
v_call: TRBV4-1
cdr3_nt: TGCGCCAGCAGCCGGTACGGGACAGGGGCCACCGGGGAGCTGTTTTTT
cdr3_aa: CASSRYGTGATGELFF

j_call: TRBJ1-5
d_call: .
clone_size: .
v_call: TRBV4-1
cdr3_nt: TGCGCCAGCAGCCAAGCGGGAGGCAATCAGCCCCAGCATTTT
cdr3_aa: CASSQAGGNQPQHF

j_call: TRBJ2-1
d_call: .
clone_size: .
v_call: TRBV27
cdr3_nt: TGTGCCAGCAGCCCCCCCGGGAACTACTACAATGAGCAGTTCTTC
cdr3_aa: CASSPPGNYYNEQFF

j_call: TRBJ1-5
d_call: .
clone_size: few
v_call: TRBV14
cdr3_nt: TGTGCCAGCAGCCAAGGGGCTATGGGGCCCCAGCATTTT
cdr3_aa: CASSQGAMGPQHF

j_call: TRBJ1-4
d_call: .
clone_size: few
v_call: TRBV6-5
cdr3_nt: TGTGCCAGCAGGGTCGAGGACTTTAGAAAACTGTTTTTT
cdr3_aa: CASRVEDFRKLFF

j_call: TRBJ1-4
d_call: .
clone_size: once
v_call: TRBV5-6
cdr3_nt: TGTGCCAGCAGCCCGGGACGGCGGGGCGAAAAACTGTTTTTT
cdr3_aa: CASSPGRRGEKLFF

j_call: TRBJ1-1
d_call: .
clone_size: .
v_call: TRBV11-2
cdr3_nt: TGTGCCAGCAGCGCGCAGGTAGTAGACGCTTTCTTT
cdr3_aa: CASSAQVVDAFF

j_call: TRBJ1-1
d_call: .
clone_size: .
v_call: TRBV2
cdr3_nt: TGTGCCAGCAGTGAAGCCGGGGTTGTCGTGAACACTGAAGCTTTCTTT
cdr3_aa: CASSEAGVVVNTEAFF

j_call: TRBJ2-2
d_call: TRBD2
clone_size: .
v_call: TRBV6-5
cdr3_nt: TGTGCCAGCAGTTACCCAGCGGGGGGGGACACCGGGGAGCTGTTTTTT
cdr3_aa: CASSYPAGGDTGELFF

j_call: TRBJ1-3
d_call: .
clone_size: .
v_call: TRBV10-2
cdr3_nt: TGCGCCAGTCAAGACAGGTACTTCTCTGGAAACACCATATATTTT
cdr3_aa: CASQDRYFSGNTIYF

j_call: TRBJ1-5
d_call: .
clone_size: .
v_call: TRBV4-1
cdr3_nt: TGCGCCAGCAGCCAAGCGATAGGGGTGTGGAATCAGCCCCAGCATTTT
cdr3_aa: CASSQAIGVWNQPQHF

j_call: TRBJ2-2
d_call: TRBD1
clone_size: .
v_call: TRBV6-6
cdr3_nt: TGTGCCAGCAGGGGACAGGGGAACACCGGGGAGCTGTTTTTT
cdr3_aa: CASRGQGNTGELFF

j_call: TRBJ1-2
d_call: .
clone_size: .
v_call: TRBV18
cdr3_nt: TGTGCCAGCTCACCTGGGGCAGACTATGGCTACACCTTC
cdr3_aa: CASSPGADYGYTF

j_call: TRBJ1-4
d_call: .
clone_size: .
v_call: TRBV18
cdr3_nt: TGTGCCAGCTCACCAGTCAGGGGTGGTGAAAAACTGTTTTTT
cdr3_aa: CASSPVRGGEKLFF

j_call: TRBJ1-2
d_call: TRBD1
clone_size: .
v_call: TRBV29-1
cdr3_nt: TGCAGCGCCCGGACAGGGGATCATGGCTACACCTTC
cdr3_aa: CSARTGDHGYTF

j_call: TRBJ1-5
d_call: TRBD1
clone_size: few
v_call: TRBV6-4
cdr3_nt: TGTGCCAGCAGTGAAACTAAGGGGGCGCGGCGGACGGCCCAGCATTTT
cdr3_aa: CASSETKGARRTAQHF

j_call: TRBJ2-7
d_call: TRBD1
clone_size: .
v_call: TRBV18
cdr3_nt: TGTGCCAGCCGCGGGACAGGGGGCTTGGGCGAGCAGTACTTC
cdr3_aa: CASRGTGGLGEQYF

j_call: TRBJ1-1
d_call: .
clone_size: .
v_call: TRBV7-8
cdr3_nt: TGTGCCAGCAGCTTAGAGCGGGATCCGAACACTGAAGCTTTCTTT
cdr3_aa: CASSLERDPNTEAFF

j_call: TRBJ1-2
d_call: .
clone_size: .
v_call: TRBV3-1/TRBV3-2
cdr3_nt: TGTGCCAGCAGCCAAGATAGAGGGTACTATGGCTACACCTTC
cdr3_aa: CASSQDRGYYGYTF

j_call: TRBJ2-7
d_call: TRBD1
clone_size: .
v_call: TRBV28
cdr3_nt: TGTGCCAGCACCGGGACAGGCTCCTACGAGCAGTACTTC
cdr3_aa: CASTGTGSYEQYF

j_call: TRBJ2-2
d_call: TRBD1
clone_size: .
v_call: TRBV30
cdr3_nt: TGTGCCTGGAGTCCTGGACAGGGACGGACCGGGGAGCTGTTTTTT
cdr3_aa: CAWSPGQGRTGELFF

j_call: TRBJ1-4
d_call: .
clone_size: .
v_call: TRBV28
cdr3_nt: TGTGCCAGCAGTTTATGGTTTGGGGGGAATGAAAAACTGTTTTTT
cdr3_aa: CASSLWFGGNEKLFF